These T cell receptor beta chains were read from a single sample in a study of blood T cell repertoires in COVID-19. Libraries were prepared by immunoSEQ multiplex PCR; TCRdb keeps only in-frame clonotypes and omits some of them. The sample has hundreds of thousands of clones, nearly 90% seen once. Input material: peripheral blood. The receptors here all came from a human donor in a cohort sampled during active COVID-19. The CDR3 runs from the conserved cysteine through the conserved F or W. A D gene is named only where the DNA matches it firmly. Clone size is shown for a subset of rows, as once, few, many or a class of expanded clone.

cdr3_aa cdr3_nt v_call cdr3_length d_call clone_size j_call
CASSQGAISKGYTF TGTGCCAGCAGCCAAGGGGCAATCAGCAAGGGCTACACCTTC TRBV3-1/TRBV3-2 14 NA NA TRBJ1-2
CASTAGINYGYTF TGTGCCAGCACCGCCGGGATCAACTATGGCTACACCTTC TRBV12-3/TRBV12-4 13 NA NA TRBJ1-2
CASSYRTGDYYTDTQYF TGTGCCAGCAGTTACCGGACAGGGGATTACTATACAGATACGCAGTATTTT TRBV6-2/TRBV6-3 17 TRBD1 NA TRBJ2-3
CSASPYRERTDTQYF TGCAGTGCCAGTCCCTACAGGGAACGCACAGATACGCAGTATTTT TRBV20-1 15 NA NA TRBJ2-3
CASSRLGGRSNQPQHF TGTGCCAGTAGTAGGTTGGGCGGGCGTAGCAATCAGCCCCAGCATTTT TRBV19 16 NA NA TRBJ1-5
CASSGTAATNEKLFF TGTGCCAGCAGTGGAACAGCAGCAACTAATGAAAAACTGTTTTTT TRBV9 15 NA few TRBJ1-4
CASSIGTHNTGELFF TGTGCCAGTAGTATAGGGACTCATAACACCGGGGAGCTGTTTTTT TRBV19 15 NA NA TRBJ2-2
CASSPPRFRGPIGYTF TGTGCCAGCTCACCACCAAGGTTCAGGGGTCCCATCGGCTACACCTTC TRBV18 16 NA NA TRBJ1-2
CASSYSAGSNQPQHF TGTGCCAGCAGTTACTCGGCAGGAAGCAATCAGCCCCAGCATTTT TRBV6-2/TRBV6-3 15 NA NA TRBJ1-5
CASSLSYSDRVDVLTF TGTGCCAGCAGTTTAAGTTACTCGGACAGGGTGGATGTCCTGACTTTC TRBV28 16 TRBD1 NA TRBJ2-6
CASSSGIQYF TGTGCCAGCAGTTCCGGGATCCAGTACTTC TRBV12-3/TRBV12-4 10 NA few TRBJ2-5
CASSSDRGPVEQYF TGTGCCAGCAGCTCAGACAGGGGGCCCGTCGAGCAGTACTTC TRBV13 14 TRBD1 once TRBJ2-7
CASSFGQGTEAFF TGTGCCAGCAGCTTCGGGCAGGGCACTGAAGCTTTCTTT TRBV7-9 13 NA NA TRBJ1-1